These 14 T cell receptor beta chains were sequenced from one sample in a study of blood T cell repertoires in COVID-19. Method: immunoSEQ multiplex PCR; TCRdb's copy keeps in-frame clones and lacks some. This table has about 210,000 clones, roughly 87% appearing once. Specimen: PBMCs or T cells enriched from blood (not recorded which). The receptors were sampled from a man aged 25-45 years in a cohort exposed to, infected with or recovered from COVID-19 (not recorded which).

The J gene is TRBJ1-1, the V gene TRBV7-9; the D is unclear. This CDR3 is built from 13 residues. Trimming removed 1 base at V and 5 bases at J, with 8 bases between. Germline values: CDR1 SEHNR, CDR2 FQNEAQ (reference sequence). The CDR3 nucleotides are TGTGCCAGCAGCTTAGATTCAGGAACTGAAGCTTTCTTT. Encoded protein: CASSLDSGTEAFF.

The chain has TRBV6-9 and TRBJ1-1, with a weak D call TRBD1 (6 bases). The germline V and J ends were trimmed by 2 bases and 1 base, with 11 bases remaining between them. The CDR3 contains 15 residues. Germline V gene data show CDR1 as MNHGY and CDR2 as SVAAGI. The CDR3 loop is CASSYASTGNTEAFF. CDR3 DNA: TGTGCCAGCAGTTATGCTTCGACAGGGAACACTGAAGCTTTCTTT.

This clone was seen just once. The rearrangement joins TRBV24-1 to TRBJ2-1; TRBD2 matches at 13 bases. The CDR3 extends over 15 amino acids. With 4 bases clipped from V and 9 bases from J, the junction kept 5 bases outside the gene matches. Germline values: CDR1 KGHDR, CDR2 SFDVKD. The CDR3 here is CATSDTSGRASEQFF. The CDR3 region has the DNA TGTGCCACCAGTGACACTAGCGGGAGGGCCTCTGAGCAGTTCTTC.

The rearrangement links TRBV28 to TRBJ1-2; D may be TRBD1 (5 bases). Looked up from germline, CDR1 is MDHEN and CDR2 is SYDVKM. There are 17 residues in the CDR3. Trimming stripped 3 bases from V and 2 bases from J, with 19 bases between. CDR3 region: CASSFRRGTTRNYGYTF. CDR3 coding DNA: TGTGCCAGCAGTTTCAGGCGGGGGACGACTAGGAACTATGGCTACACCTTC.

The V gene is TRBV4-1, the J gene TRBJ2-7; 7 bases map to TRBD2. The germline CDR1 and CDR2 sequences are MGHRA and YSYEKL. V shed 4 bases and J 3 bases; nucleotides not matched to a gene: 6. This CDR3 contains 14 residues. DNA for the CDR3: TGCGCCAGCAGCCTTGGGACTACCCTCTACGAGCAGTACTTC. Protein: CASSLGTTLYEQYF.

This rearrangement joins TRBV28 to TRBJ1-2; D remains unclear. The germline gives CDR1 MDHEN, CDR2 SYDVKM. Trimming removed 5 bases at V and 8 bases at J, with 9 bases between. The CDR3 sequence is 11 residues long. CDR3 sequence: CASSDPGGYTF. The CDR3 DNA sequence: TGTGCCAGCAGTGACCCGGGGGGCTACACCTTC.

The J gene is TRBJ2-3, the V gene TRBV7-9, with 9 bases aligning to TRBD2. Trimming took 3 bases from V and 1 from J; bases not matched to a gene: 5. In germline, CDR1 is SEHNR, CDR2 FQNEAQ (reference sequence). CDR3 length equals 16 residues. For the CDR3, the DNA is TGTGCCAGCAGCTTTGCAGTAGCGGGAGGCACAGATACGCAGTATTTT. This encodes CASSFAVAGGTDTQYF.

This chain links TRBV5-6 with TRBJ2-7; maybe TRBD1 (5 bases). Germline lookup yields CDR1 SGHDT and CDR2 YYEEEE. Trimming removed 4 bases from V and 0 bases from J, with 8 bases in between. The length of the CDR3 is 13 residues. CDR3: CASSPTVSYEQYF. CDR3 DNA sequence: TGTGCCAGCAGCCCGACAGTCTCCTACGAGCAGTACTTC.

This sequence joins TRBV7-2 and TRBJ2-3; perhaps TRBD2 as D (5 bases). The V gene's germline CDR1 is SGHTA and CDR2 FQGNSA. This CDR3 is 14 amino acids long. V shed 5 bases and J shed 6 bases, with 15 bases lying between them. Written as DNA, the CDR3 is TGTGCCAGCAGCCCGGGTCCCGGGATGGATACGCAGTATTTT. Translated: CASSPGPGMDTQYF.

CDR3 DNA: TGTGCCAGCTCACCAACCCGGGATAGTGAGCAGTTCTTC. Protein sequence: CASSPTRDSEQFF. The rearrangement uses TRBV18 and TRBJ2-1, with D maybe TRBD2 (5 bases). This CDR3 is built from 13 residues. CDR1 and CDR2 from the germline V gene are KGHSH and LQKENI. Trimming removed 2 bases from V and 9 bases from J, with 11 bases in between.

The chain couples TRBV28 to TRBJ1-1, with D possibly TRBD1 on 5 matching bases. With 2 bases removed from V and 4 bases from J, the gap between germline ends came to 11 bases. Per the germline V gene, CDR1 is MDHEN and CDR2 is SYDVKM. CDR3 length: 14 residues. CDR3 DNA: TGTGCCAGCAGTTTACAGGGTTCGGGCACTGAAGCTTTCTTT. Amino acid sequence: CASSLQGSGTEAFF.

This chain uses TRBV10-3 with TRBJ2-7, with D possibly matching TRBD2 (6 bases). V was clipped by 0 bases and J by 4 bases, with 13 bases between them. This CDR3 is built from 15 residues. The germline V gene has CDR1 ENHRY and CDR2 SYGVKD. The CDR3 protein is CAISESGGVIYEQYF. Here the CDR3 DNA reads TGTGCCATCAGTGAGTCCGGAGGGGTTATATACGAGCAGTACTTC.

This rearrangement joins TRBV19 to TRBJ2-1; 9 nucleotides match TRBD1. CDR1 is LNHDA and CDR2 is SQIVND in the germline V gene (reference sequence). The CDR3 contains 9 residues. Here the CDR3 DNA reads TGTACCGGGACAGGGGAGCAGTTCTTC. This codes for CTGTGEQFF.

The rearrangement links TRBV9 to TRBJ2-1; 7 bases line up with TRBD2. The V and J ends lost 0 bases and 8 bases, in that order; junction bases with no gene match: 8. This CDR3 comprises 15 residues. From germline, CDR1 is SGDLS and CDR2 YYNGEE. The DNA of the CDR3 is TGTGCCAGCAGCGTAGGGCTAGCGGCCAATGATGAGCAGTTCTTC. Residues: CASSVGLAANDEQFF.